This TCR beta chain derives from a study of graft-versus-host responses after intestinal transplantation (TCRdb year 2021). The study in broad terms: Recipients received multivisceral, liver-intestinal, or isolated intestinal transplants. Alloreactive clones were identified by sequencing pre-transplant mixed lymphocyte reaction products and comparing these products with unstimulated pre-transplant donor and recipient T cells. After intestinal transplantation, graft-versus-host and host-versus-graft alloreactive T cell clones in the graft, circulation and bone marrow were tracked using bulk TCR-beta CDR3 sequencing. All recipients received anti-thymocyte globulin induction followed by maintenance tacrolimus and steroids for approximately 3 years. A cohort of about 26 intestinal transplant recipients, including one retransplant, was enrolled, and a few patients lacking pretransplant specimens were excluded. Rather than going through the commercial service, samples from a few later patients were sequenced in-house on an Illumina MiSeq and processed with MiXCR. Donor T cell macrochimerism was defined as a peak of at least 4% donor T cells among recipient peripheral blood mononuclear cells. The full study reports these points: In patients with donor T cell macrochimerism, the allografts had high GvH to HvG T cell clonal ratios. Early after transplant, peak levels of circulating GvH clones were found to be associated with declines in HvG clones. Conclusions were limited by the relatively low number and heterogeneity of intestinal transplant patients. GvH clones were found in recipient bone marrow, and some of the GvH clones appeared earlier in ileal mucosa or blood, which is consistent with an intestinal mucosal origin.

Libraries were made using the immunoSEQ multiplex PCR assay. For most patients, genomic DNA was isolated using the Qiagen DNeasy Blood and Tissue Kit and was shipped frozen to Adaptive Biotechnologies for TCR sequencing. Adaptive Biotechnologies carried out high-throughput TCR-beta CDR3 sequencing of genomic DNA for most patients. As for how the authors treated the data: TCR sequencing data for roughly 18 patients were retrieved from Adaptive's ImmunoSEQ software; a few other patients were processed with MiXCR and VDJtools. To correct CD4 versus CD8 sorting errors, any sequence found in both subsets at a frequency ratio below 5:1 was removed. CDR3 nucleotide sequences shared between donor and recipient were removed because the origin of such sequences could not be assigned. To count as alloreactive, a clone needed at least 2-fold expansion over unstimulated cells and a minimum CFSE-low frequency of 0.002% (template counts) or 0.001% (read counts). Clones were considered mappable if detected in sequenced pre-transplant spleen, lymph node, or MLR CFSE-low populations of the donor or recipient. Cumulative frequency of alloreactive clones was calculated as a percentage of all sequences weighted by copy number. TCRdb took this table from immuneACCESS and kept in-frame rearrangements with V and J called. Such tables lack part of the clones; where checked against another copy, unresolved V genes explain under half of the gap, and the rest is unexplained. The DNA gave D and trimming, while V, J and clone size come from that table. For this sample the table gives approximately 63,000 clones, of which around 92% were detected only once. Clones ranked in the top ten supply approximately 0.4% of the sample.

The sample's time point label is to be understood as: cells obtained before transplantation from donor or recipient. CD3+CD4+ and CD3+CD8+ populations were FACS-sorted from unstimulated pre-transplant donor and recipient cells taken from spleen or lymph nodes. Details on this clone: Its antigen is unknown. Base qualities are missing; no much larger clone stands one base away.

The sequence derives from a human donor who was the organ donor for an intestinal transplant. The sample here was unstimulated CD4+ T cells sorted from spleen or lymph node cells, taken before transplant.

The nucleotides read TGTGCCAGCAGCTTAGGTGGGCTCGGCCGAACCGGGGAGCTGTTTTTT. This translates into CASSLGGLGRTGELFF. Recombination linked TRBV7-2 to TRBJ2-2, with no confidently assigned D gene. CDR1 SGHTA and CDR2 FQGNSA were looked up in the germline V gene. At the junction V is shortened by 1 base and J by 5 bases, with 14 bases in between. The CDR3 has 16 amino acids, counting the end cysteine and phenylalanine. Only the CDR3 part of the read is kept: 48 bases, read in frame from the first base.